This TCR beta chain was profiled in a study of post-analysis software for immune sequencing data. Study overall: The study covered relapsing-remitting, secondary progressive and progressive-relapsing courses of multiple sclerosis. Overall study results and limits: Normalized Chao1 diversity in multiple sclerosis patients fell significantly below that of controls. Comparison of patients with controls showed five TRBV segments more frequent in patients, TRBV5-6, TRBV5-1 and TRBV20-1 among them. Strong co-clustering by F measure was evident for samples that had been prepared in the same batch.

Trimming removed 5 bases from V and 9 bases from J; junction bases left unmatched: 8. CDR3 size: 15 residues. Germline loops: CDR1 SEHNR, CDR2 FQNEAQ (reference sequence). Prepared libraries of TCR beta cDNA carried unique molecular identifiers. TCRdb itself ran the PCR reads through MiXCR, one entry per CDR3 protein. The sample has around 440,000 distinct CDR3 sequences, roughly 45% seen once. For this clonotype: Its cognate antigen is unknown.

The receptor was isolated from a girl between 10 and 17 years old with multiple sclerosis. The sample comprised blood. The V call is TRBV7-9, the J call TRBJ2-1; 12 nucleotides align to TRBD2. CDR3 residues: CASSPRLAGDFEQFF. CDR3 nucleotide sequence: TGTGCCAGCAGCCCTAGACTAGCGGGAGATTTTGAGCAGTTCTTC.